The rows below give T cell receptor beta chains drawn from one sample of a study of blood T cell repertoires in COVID-19. This table comes from immunoSEQ multiplex PCR, and its TCRdb copy is limited to in-frame clones, with some not included. The sample yields fewer than 400,000 clones, over 70% seen once. Material for sequencing was peripheral blood. Source of these receptors: a young man with active or convalescent COVID-19. The CDR3 runs from the conserved cysteine through the conserved F or W. Fields, in order: clone size, D gene, J gene, V gene, CDR3 DNA, CDR3 protein. D genes are given only for firm matches. A clone size is listed for some rows: how often the clone was seen (once, few, many), or a class if it is expanded.

few,NA,TRBJ2-7,TRBV7-9,TGTGCCAGCAGCTTAAAGGCGGGACCCTCCTACGAGCAGTACTTC,CASSLKAGPSYEQYF
NA,NA,TRBJ1-5,TRBV9,TGTGCCAGCAGCGTACAGGGTGGCGATCAGCCCCAGCATTTT,CASSVQGGDQPQHF
few,NA,TRBJ1-1,TRBV13,TGTGCCAGCAGCTTCCCCGCTGAAGCTTTCTTT,CASSFPAEAFF
NA,TRBD1,TRBJ2-7,TRBV5-6,TGTGCCAGCAGCCGGGACAGGGCCTACGAGCAGTACTTC,CASSRDRAYEQYF
NA,TRBD2,TRBJ2-1,TRBV19,TGTGCCAGTAGTATAGGGCTAGCGGGAGGGCCGAGAACCAATGAGCAGTTCTTC,CASSIGLAGGPRTNEQFF
NA,TRBD2,TRBJ2-1,TRBV11-3,TGTGCCAGCAGGTCCGCCGGGACTAGCGGGGCTTACAATGAGCAGTTCTTC,CASRSAGTSGAYNEQFF
few,NA,TRBJ1-6,TRBV7-3,TGTGCCAGCAGCTTAATTGTCAGGTCCTCCTATAATTCACCCCTCCACTTT,CASSLIVRSSYNSPLHF
NA,NA,TRBJ1-2,TRBV30,TGTGCCTGGATCAAGCTACAGTCCTGCTGGGATGGCTACACCTTC,CAWIKLQSCWDGYTF
NA,TRBD1,TRBJ2-2,TRBV3-1/TRBV3-2,TGTGCCAGCAGCTCCCGGACAGGGGGCGACACCGGGGAGCTGTTTTTT,CASSSRTGGDTGELFF
NA,NA,TRBJ2-7,TRBV7-6,TGTGCCAGCAGCTTTCGGAGTGGACTTAACTACGAGCAGTACTTC,CASSFRSGLNYEQYF
NA,TRBD2,TRBJ2-3,TRBV5-1,TGCGCCAGCAGCTTGGCCGGGACTAGCGGGATGGCAGGGGATACGCAGTATTTT,CASSLAGTSGMAGDTQYF
few,TRBD2,TRBJ2-7,TRBV4-3,TGCGCCAGCAGCCAAGTAGGGGAGGGACTCCAGTACTTC,CASSQVGEGLQYF
NA,NA,TRBJ2-1,TRBV6-2/TRBV6-3,TGTGCCAGCAGTTCACGGACTGACATCTCCTACAATGAGCAGTTCTTC,CASSSRTDISYNEQFF
NA,NA,TRBJ2-1,TRBV9,TGTGCCAGCAGCGTAGTCGGGAGCGCGATGGGAGAGCAGTTCTTC,CASSVVGSAMGEQFF
NA,TRBD1,TRBJ1-1,TRBV6-5,TGTGCCACCACAGGGGGGAACACTGAAGCTTTCTTT,CATTGGNTEAFF
NA,TRBD1,TRBJ1-2,TRBV7-2,TGTGCCAGCAGCTCCACTCGACAGGGTTGGGGCTACACCTTC,CASSSTRQGWGYTF
NA,TRBD2,TRBJ2-4,TRBV30,TGTGCCTGGAGATTTCGTTTAGCGGGGGGGCCCAAAAACATTCAGTACTTC,CAWRFRLAGGPKNIQYF
NA,TRBD2,TRBJ2-7,TRBV9,TGTGCCAGCAGCGTCGGCGCGGGAGTGGCGTACGAGCAGTACTTC,CASSVGAGVAYEQYF
NA,NA,TRBJ2-3,TRBV5-1,TGCGCCAGCAGCCTCCGCACAGATACGCAGTATTTT,CASSLRTDTQYF
NA,TRBD1,TRBJ2-7,TRBV7-2,TGTGCCAGCAGCTTCGGGACAGCCTTACCCTACGAGCAGTACTTC,CASSFGTALPYEQYF
few,TRBD1,TRBJ1-1,TRBV7-2,TGTGCCAGCAGTCAGGGACAGGGTGCGGGCTACACTGAAGCTTTCTTT,CASSQGQGAGYTEAFF
few,TRBD2,TRBJ2-2,TRBV3-1/TRBV3-2,TGTGCCAGCAGCCACGTACTAGCGGGGGTCTGGACCGGGGAGCTGTTTTTT,CASSHVLAGVWTGELFF
NA,NA,TRBJ1-2,TRBV6-1,TGTGCCAGCAGTGATTTTAGGGGTGTCTATGGCTACACCTTC,CASSDFRGVYGYTF